Included here is one TCR beta chain sequence, with context. This sample is part of a study of T cells in Graves' hyperthyroidism and ophthalmopathy. Study-wide background: Staff took peripheral blood when the initial diagnosis was made, before any treatment began.

Trimming removed 4 bases at V and 1 base at J, with 10 bases between. The CDR3 spans 14 residues. The germline V gene has CDR1 SQVTM and CDR2 ANQGSEA. There were TCR beta CDR3 regions amplified from RNA transcripts. In the first-round RT-PCR of the TCR CDR3, the HTBI primer set was used. TCRdb ran MiXCR on the multiplex PCR reads and lists one entry per CDR3 protein. The data contain 700,000 or so distinct CDR3 sequences, 15% to 20% of them seen just once; the ten biggest clones take up approximately 8.4%. This sequence originates from a man between 18 and 29 years old with Graves' hyperthyroidism. The rearrangement links TRBV29-1 to TRBJ2-2, with D possibly TRBD2 on 6 matching bases. Sequencing input: blood. The CDR3 spells CSVVGGMNTGELFF. In DNA form, the CDR3 reads TGCAGCGTTGTTGGCGGGATGAACACCGGGGAGCTGTTTTTT.